The clone carrying this T cell receptor (beta chain) has a count of ten or more. The antigen is undetermined. The CDR3 spans 14 residues. Looked up from germline, CDR1 is SQVTM and CDR2 is ANQGSEA. V lost 4 bases, J lost 5 bases, and 17 bases lay in between. Ophthalmopathy in the donors was of moderate-to-severe activity, with CAS ≥3, NOSPECS ≥4 and duration under 3 months. This record comes from a study of Graves' ophthalmopathy and Graves' hyperthyroidism. Scientists amplified the TCR beta CDR3 regions from RNA transcripts. RT-PCR in the first round used HTBI primers; a second-round multiplex PCR followed. MiXCR, run by TCRdb on the multiplex PCR reads, gives a single entry per CDR3 protein. Here the sample spans about 210,000 distinct CDR3 sequences, 25% to 30% being singletons. The study, taken as a whole, reports: The model achieved about 70% sensitivity and under 75% specificity for ophthalmopathy progression. Most thyroid-expanded clonotypes exceeding 0.001 frequency were also found in blood.

J is TRBJ1-2 and V is TRBV29-1; D is undetermined. Sequenced sample: peripheral blood. The TCR sequence derives from a man in his fifties or sixties with Graves' ophthalmopathy. CDR3 sequence: CSVAPWASLYGYTF. The CDR3 DNA sequence: TGCAGCGTTGCCCCATGGGCGTCCCTATATGGCTACACCTTC.